What follows are 5 T cell receptor beta chains derived from one specimen sequenced in a study of PD-L1 blockade in urothelial cancer. The protocol was immunoSEQ multiplex PCR, while the TCRdb copy is restricted to in-frame clones and leaves out a portion. Of roughly 60,000 clones in the sample, approximately 80% were seen once. Material: PBMCs, obtained around atezolizumab (anti-PD-L1) treatment. The receptors shown here come from a man between 65 and 85 years old with urothelial cancer.

This clone was recorded only once. This rearrangement joins TRBV27 to TRBJ1-2; D ambiguous. The germline V gene encodes CDR1 MNHEY and CDR2 SMNVEV (reference sequence). V lost 2 bases and J lost 5, with 9 bases in between. There are 13 residues in the CDR3. The CDR3 is CASSLGQDYGYTF. CDR3 DNA sequence: TGTGCCAGCAGTTTAGGGCAGGATTATGGCTACACCTTC.

The chain couples TRBV6-4 to TRBJ1-5; D uncertain. The CDR3 has 14 amino acids. The germline V and J ends were trimmed by 1 base and 2 bases, with 6 bases remaining between them. The germline V gene has CDR1 MRHNA and CDR2 SNTAGT. Here the CDR3 reads CASSDCSGNQPQHF. CDR3 DNA sequence: TGTGCCAGCAGTGACTGCAGTGGCAATCAGCCCCAGCATTTT.

The J gene is TRBJ2-1, the V gene TRBV29-1; 8 nucleotides line up with TRBD2. CDR3 size: 19 residues. Germline V gives CDR1 SQVTM, CDR2 ANQGSEA. V lost 0 bases and J lost 0; bases outside the gene matches: 13. The CDR3 is CSVEDPFGGGTSSYNEQFF. As DNA, the CDR3 is TGCAGCGTTGAAGATCCCTTTGGGGGCGGGACTAGCTCCTACAATGAGCAGTTCTTC.

J is TRBJ2-7 and V is TRBV29-1; D perhaps matches TRBD2 (6 bases). Trimming stripped 6 bases from V and 5 bases from J, with 14 bases between. This CDR3 is 12 amino acids long. CDR1 and CDR2 (germline): SQVTM, ANQGSEA. Here the CDR3 DNA reads TGCAGCGTCGGGACTGGGGAAGACGAGCAGTACTTC. This gives the protein CSVGTGEDEQYF.

J is TRBJ1-2 and V is TRBV11-2; no clear D gene. This CDR3 is built from 14 residues. Per the germline V gene, CDR1 is SGHAT and CDR2 is FQNNGV. V was trimmed by 4 bases and J by 3 bases, leaving 12 bases between them. The CDR3 DNA follows: TGTGCCAGCAGCTCTAACAGAGACCACTATGGCTACACCTTC. Amino acid sequence: CASSSNRDHYGYTF. The full variable domain, completed using reference TRBV11-2 and TRBJ1-2, is EAGVAQSPRYKIIEKRQSVAFWCNPISGHATLYWYQQILGQGPKLLIQFQNNGVVDDSQLPKDRFSAERLKGVDSTLKIQPAKLEDSAVYLCASSSNRDHYGYTFGSGTRLTVV.